The rows below give T cell receptor beta chains drawn from one sample of a study of blood T cell repertoires in COVID-19. Sequencing was performed with immunoSEQ multiplex PCR; in TCRdb, only in-frame clones are kept and a portion is missing. The table records more than 120,000 clones, 87% of them present only once. Sequencing used peripheral blood. The source of these receptors is a man aged 50-59 years who had recovered from COVID-19. Both conserved end residues are part of each CDR3. The D gene is left open where the match is weak. Clone size is not always given. Where it is, it says once, few, many or a class for expanded clones.

V,D,J,size,CDR3,DNA
TRBV29-1,TRBD1,TRBJ2-2,.,CSVEGRGPGGELFF,TGCAGCGTTGAAGGCAGGGGGCCGGGCGGGGAGCTGTTTTTT
TRBV12-3/TRBV12-4,TRBD1,TRBJ2-1,.,CASRGGSDEQFF,TGTGCCAGCAGAGGGGGCAGTGATGAGCAGTTCTTC
TRBV5-1,TRBD1,TRBJ1-1,.,CASSPDRGTEAFF,TGCGCCAGCAGCCCGGACAGGGGGACTGAAGCTTTCTTT
TRBV7-9,.,TRBJ2-3,.,CASSLDRSAQYF,TGTGCCAGCAGCTTAGACAGATCTGCGCAGTATTTT
TRBV18,.,TRBJ2-1,.,CASSPSQGTYNEQFF,TGTGCCAGCTCACCATCACAGGGTACCTACAATGAGCAGTTCTTC
TRBV9,TRBD2,TRBJ2-5,.,CASSVAPTSGGAGETQYF,TGTGCCAGCAGCGTAGCCCCGACTAGCGGGGGGGCAGGAGAGACCCAGTACTTC
TRBV19,.,TRBJ1-6,once,CASRKEGNGNSPLHF,TGTGCCAGTAGAAAGGAGGGGAACGGTAATTCACCCCTCCACTTT
TRBV15,.,TRBJ2-7,.,CATSSIRGEQYF,TGTGCCACCAGCAGTATAAGAGGAGAGCAGTACTTC
TRBV2,.,TRBJ1-4,.,CANSAGDPEKLFF,TGTGCCAACAGTGCCGGGGATCCTGAAAAACTGTTTTTT
TRBV10-3,.,TRBJ2-3,.,CAISDRGSTDTQYF,TGTGCCATCAGTGACAGGGGTAGCACAGATACGCAGTATTTT
TRBV2,.,TRBJ1-6,once,CASKGQTINSPLHF,TGTGCCAGCAAGGGACAAACCATTAATTCACCCCTCCACTTT
TRBV9,TRBD2,TRBJ2-5,few,CASSVGDYRETQYF,TGTGCCAGCAGCGTAGGGGACTATCGGGAGACCCAGTACTTC
TRBV5-4,TRBD2,TRBJ2-7,.,CASSLYSGGTYEQYF,TGTGCCAGCAGCTTGTACAGCGGGGGGACCTACGAGCAGTACTTC
TRBV7-8,TRBD1,TRBJ1-5,few,CASSPGTANQPQHF,TGTGCCAGCAGCCCAGGGACAGCCAATCAGCCCCAGCATTTT
TRBV2,.,TRBJ1-4,.,CASSSGSVMGEKLFF,TGTGCCAGCAGCTCCGGAAGCGTCATGGGTGAAAAACTGTTTTTT
TRBV18,.,TRBJ1-1,.,CASSPRRGELNTEAFF,TGTGCCAGCTCACCCCGCCGTGGAGAATTGAACACTGAAGCTTTCTTT
TRBV28,.,TRBJ1-4,.,CASSGGFREKLFF,TGTGCCAGCAGTGGGGGGTTTAGAGAAAAACTGTTTTTT
TRBV4-3,.,TRBJ1-2,.,CASSQGRVPNYGYTF,TGCGCCAGCAGCCAAGGTAGAGTCCCTAACTATGGCTACACCTTC
TRBV30,.,TRBJ1-3,once,CAWTYTGFSGNTIYF,TGTGCCTGGACATATACAGGGTTCTCTGGAAACACCATATATTTT
TRBV3-1/TRBV3-2,TRBD1,TRBJ1-4,.,CASSLPGTGKGEKLFF,TGTGCCAGCAGCCTTCCGGGGACAGGGAAGGGTGAAAAACTGTTTTTT
TRBV19,.,TRBJ2-7,.,CARLEGAVDYEQYF,TGTGCCAGATTGGAGGGGGCGGTAGACTACGAGCAGTACTTC
TRBV20-1,.,TRBJ1-2,once,CSAPGDYGYTF,TGCAGTGCCCCGGGGGACTATGGCTACACCTTC
TRBV21-1,.,TRBJ1-1,.,CASSKPNHGTIGGAFF,TGTGCCAGCAGCAAACCCAATCACGGCACTATCGGGGGAGCTTTCTTT
TRBV3-1/TRBV3-2,.,TRBJ1-6,once,CASSPRTDLINSPLHF,TGTGCCAGCAGCCCCCGGACAGATTTAATTAATTCACCCCTCCACTTT
TRBV2,TRBD1,TRBJ1-3,.,CASSEGVNRGVGNTIYF,TGTGCCAGCAGTGAAGGAGTGAACAGGGGAGTTGGAAACACCATATATTTT
TRBV3-1/TRBV3-2,TRBD1,TRBJ1-2,few,CASSLQTGSLGYTF,TGTGCCAGCAGCCTTCAGACAGGGAGTTTAGGCTACACCTTC
TRBV5-4,.,TRBJ2-2,.,CASSLRLTPPGELFF,TGTGCCAGCAGCTTGAGACTAACCCCCCCCGGGGAGCTGTTTTTT
TRBV4-1,.,TRBJ1-5,.,CASSQDTVEGQPQHF,TGCGCCAGCAGCCAAGATACTGTGGAGGGTCAGCCCCAGCATTTT
TRBV6-6,.,TRBJ1-2,once,CASSYTKQGGYGYTF,TGTGCCAGCAGTTACACTAAGCAGGGAGGGTATGGCTACACCTTC
TRBV10-3,.,TRBJ1-4,.,CAIRYTTNEKLFF,TGTGCCATCAGATACACAACTAATGAAAAACTGTTTTTT
TRBV10-3,.,TRBJ2-3,few,CAISELKGLGTDTQYF,TGTGCCATCAGTGAACTCAAGGGACTTGGCACAGATACGCAGTATTTT
TRBV20-1,TRBD2,TRBJ2-3,.,CSASGTSGGAGTDTQYF,TGCAGTGCTAGTGGGACTAGCGGGGGGGCCGGCACAGATACGCAGTATTTT
TRBV2,.,TRBJ2-3,.,CASSTTGISTDTQYF,TGTGCCAGCAGCACAACAGGGATTAGCACAGATACGCAGTATTTT
TRBV30,.,TRBJ2-2,.,CAWMRLGRTGELFF,TGTGCCTGGATGAGGTTGGGGCGAACCGGGGAGCTGTTTTTT
TRBV5-6,.,TRBJ2-5,once,CASSKLTQGQETQYF,TGTGCCAGCAGCAAATTGACACAGGGACAAGAGACCCAGTACTTC
TRBV5-4,.,TRBJ2-2,.,CASSLAMGGHRTGELFF,TGTGCCAGCAGCTTGGCGATGGGGGGGCATCGCACCGGGGAGCTGTTTTTT
TRBV6-2/TRBV6-3,.,TRBJ2-7,.,CASSYPDKVYEQYF,TGTGCCAGCAGTTACCCCGACAAGGTTTACGAGCAGTACTTC
TRBV6-1,.,TRBJ1-2,few,CASSVRPQGIVPNYGYTF,TGTGCCAGCAGTGTAAGGCCTCAGGGTATAGTTCCTAACTATGGCTACACCTTC
TRBV5-1,.,TRBJ1-1,.,CASSFGDYSSEAFF,TGCGCCAGCAGCTTTGGGGACTATAGTTCTGAAGCTTTCTTT
TRBV19,.,TRBJ1-5,.,CASSIETGPSNQPQHF,TGTGCCAGTAGTATAGAAACAGGCCCTAGCAATCAGCCCCAGCATTTT
TRBV7-2,.,TRBJ1-5,.,CASSLTRESNQPQHF,TGTGCCAGCAGCTTAACGAGGGAAAGCAATCAGCCCCAGCATTTT
TRBV7-9,TRBD1,TRBJ2-3,.,CASSSGQGTDTQYF,TGTGCCAGCAGCTCAGGACAGGGGACAGATACGCAGTATTTT
TRBV5-1,TRBD2,TRBJ2-7,.,CASSLEPSGGYEQYF,TGCGCCAGCAGCTTGGAACCGTCGGGAGGATACGAGCAGTACTTC
TRBV5-1,TRBD1,TRBJ2-7,.,CASRPIGQGMGEQYF,TGCGCCAGCAGACCAATAGGACAGGGGATGGGCGAGCAGTACTTC
TRBV7-9,.,TRBJ1-4,.,CASSRDLGGEKLFF,TGTGCCAGCAGCCGGGACCTGGGAGGGGAAAAACTGTTTTTT
TRBV11-2,TRBD1,TRBJ2-5,.,CASSARQGVGETQYF,TGTGCCAGCAGCGCAAGACAGGGGGTAGGAGAGACCCAGTACTTC
TRBV5-1,.,TRBJ1-4,.,CASSLGRGFEKLFF,TGCGCCAGCAGCTTGGGGCGAGGGTTTGAAAAACTGTTTTTT
TRBV5-6,.,TRBJ1-1,.,CASSFYVVLGAQHEAFF,TGTGCCAGCAGCTTCTACGTAGTCTTGGGGGCGCAGCATGAAGCTTTCTTT
TRBV15,.,TRBJ2-1,once,CATSRDLVAAEQFF,TGTGCCACCAGCAGAGATCTCGTAGCGGCGGAGCAGTTCTTC
TRBV7-8,.,TRBJ1-2,.,CASSFRGGNGYTF,TGTGCCAGCAGCTTTCGGGGAGGGAATGGCTACACCTTC
TRBV9,.,TRBJ2-5,.,CASSGDRTGETQYF,TGTGCCAGCAGCGGAGACAGGACTGGGGAGACCCAGTACTTC
TRBV18,.,TRBJ2-5,few,CASSRGIQETQYF,TGTGCCAGCTCACGAGGCATCCAAGAGACCCAGTACTTC
TRBV6-5,.,TRBJ2-5,.,CASSYSLGGSGETQYF,TGTGCCAGCAGTTACTCTTTAGGAGGCAGCGGAGAGACCCAGTACTTC
TRBV29-1,.,TRBJ1-1,.,CSVLQDTEAFF,TGCAGCGTCCTACAGGACACTGAAGCTTTCTTT
TRBV4-2,TRBD2,TRBJ2-1,once,CASSQAGTTSYNEQFF,TGTGCCAGCAGCCAAGCCGGGACTACCAGCTACAATGAGCAGTTCTTC